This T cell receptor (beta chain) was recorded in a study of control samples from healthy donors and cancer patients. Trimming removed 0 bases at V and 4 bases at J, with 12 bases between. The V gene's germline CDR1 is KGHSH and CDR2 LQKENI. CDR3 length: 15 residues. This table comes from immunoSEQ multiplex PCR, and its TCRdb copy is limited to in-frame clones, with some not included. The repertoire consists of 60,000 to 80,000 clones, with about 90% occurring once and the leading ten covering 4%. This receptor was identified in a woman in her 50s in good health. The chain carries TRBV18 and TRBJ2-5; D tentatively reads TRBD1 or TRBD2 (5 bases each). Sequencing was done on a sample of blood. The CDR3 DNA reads TGTGCCAGCTCACCACCGTCTTCTGGGGGAGAGACCCAGTACTTC. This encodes CASSPPSSGGETQYF.